This entry lists 15 T cell receptor beta chains sequenced from one sample in a study of blood T cells in healthy people across ages. It was with a sample-barcoded 5' primer and a J-beta primer mix that a second PCR of roughly 7 to 12 cycles was run. MiXCR, run by TCRdb on the 5' RACE reads, gives a single entry per CDR3 protein. The sample contains around 600,000 distinct CDR3 sequences, 40% to 50% of which appear only once. The specimen was blood. These receptors were taken from an elderly man in good health.

This clonotype was counted between two and nine times. This chain connects TRBV28 to TRBJ2-1; D tentatively reads TRBD1 or TRBD2 (5 bases each). The CDR3 is made up of 13 amino acids. V was pared by 5 bases and J by 7 bases, with 12 bases between. Germline CDR1 MDHEN, CDR2 SYDVKM. For the CDR3, the DNA is TGTGCCAGCAGTCCGGTGGGACGTAATGAGCAGTTCTTC. Translating gives CASSPVGRNEQFF. Looking up the rest from reference TRBV28 and TRBJ2-1 gives the full variable domain: DVKVTQSSRYLVKRTGEKVFLECVQDMDHENMFWYRQDPGLGLRLIYFSYDVKMKEKGDIPEGYSVSREKKERFSLILESASTNQTSMYLCASSPVGRNEQFFGPGTRLTVL.

This clonotype came up a few times. V gene TRBV10-3 combines with J gene TRBJ1-2; TRBD1 might be the D (6 bases). CDR3 length: 13 residues. Trimming pared 2 bases from V and 4 bases from J, leaving 8 bases between. Germline CDR1 and CDR2: ENHRY and SYGVKD. The CDR3 DNA is TGTGCCATCAGTGAGGCGGACAGCTATGGCTACACCTTC. It is translated as CAISEADSYGYTF.

Details on this clonotype: One base away lies a much larger clone, so this may be a sequencing read error. V gene TRBV6-6 combines with J gene TRBJ2-2; D possibly matches TRBD1 or TRBD2 (5 bases each). CDR3 size: 15 residues. Germline V gene sequence: CDR1 MNHNY, CDR2 SVGAGI (reference sequence). The CDR3 DNA follows: TGTACCAGCAGCCTGCCGGGTTGGGGGTTCGGGGAGCTGTTTTTT. Translated, it gives CTSSLPGWGFGELFF.

This clonotype occurred a few times. This chain links TRBV7-2 with TRBJ2-1; D gene ambiguous. Germline CDR1 is SGHTA and CDR2 is FQGNSA. With 3 bases removed from V and 0 bases from J, the gap between germline ends came to 12 bases. The CDR3 contains 16 residues. The CDR3 reads CASSLSMAVSYNEQFF. DNA for the CDR3: TGTGCCAGCAGCTTGAGTATGGCAGTCTCCTACAATGAGCAGTTCTTC.

The rearrangement links TRBV15 to TRBJ2-5; 12 bases are shared with TRBD2. Germline V lookup: CDR1 LNHNV, CDR2 YYDKDF (reference sequence). V was pared by 1 base and J by 1 base, with 7 bases of the junction left unmatched. The CDR3 loop spans 18 amino acids. CDR3 bases: TGTGCCACCAGCAGAGGACCTAGCGGGGGGGGACCCCAAGAGACCCAGTACTTC. Translation gives CATSRGPSGGGPQETQYF.

V usage is TRBV29-1 and J usage is TRBJ2-6; D is unclear. Germline values: CDR1 SQVTM, CDR2 ANQGSEA. Deletions cut 3 bases from V and 2 bases from J, with 8 bases between. The CDR3 has 14 amino acids. The CDR3 nucleotides read TGCAGCGTTGACACGCTCCCTGGGGCCAACGTCCTGACTTTC. Encoded protein: CSVDTLPGANVLTF.

CDR3: CAISGGRGMETQYF. CDR3 sequence (DNA): TGTGCCATCAGTGGGGGCAGGGGGATGGAGACCCAGTACTTC. The chain couples TRBV10-3 to TRBJ2-5, with 7 bases that match TRBD1. CDR3 length equals 14 residues. V gave up 4 bases and J gave up 5 bases; unmatched junction bases: 7. In germline, CDR1 is ENHRY, CDR2 SYGVKD.

The table lists this clonotype with a few counts. This rearrangement joins TRBV11-1 to TRBJ2-4; possibly TRBD1 for D (6 bases). CDR1 is SGHAT, CDR2 FQDESV, per germline (reference sequence). This CDR3 spans 14 amino acids. V lost 5 bases and J 6 bases, leaving 14 bases between the germline ends. DNA of the CDR3: TGTGCCAGCAGCGCTCCCGACAGGTTAAACATTCAGTACTTC. Its translation: CASSAPDRLNIQYF.

This sequence joins TRBV20-1 and TRBJ2-3; either TRBD1 or TRBD2 may supply D (6 bases each). Trimming stripped 1 base from V and 8 bases from J, with 22 bases between. The length of the CDR3 is 16 residues. Germline loops: CDR1 DFQATT, CDR2 SNEGSKA (reference sequence). The DNA for the CDR3 is TGCAGTGCTAGAGTCCCCGGGGGCGGTTTCATTGGTACGCAGTATTTT. It yields the protein CSARVPGGGFIGTQYF.

This clonotype was counted once. The chain recombines TRBV6-5 with TRBJ2-3; 10 positions agree with TRBD2. Germline-derived CDR1 and CDR2 are MNHEY and SVGAGI. V lost 6 bases to trimming and J lost 4 bases; unmatched junction nucleotides: 10. This CDR3 contains 16 residues. CDR3 sequence: CASRIGVSGGADTQYF. CDR3 nucleotide sequence: TGTGCCAGCAGAATAGGGGTGAGCGGGGGGGCAGATACGCAGTATTTT.

CDR3 region: CSSGPEETQYF. The CDR3, as DNA: TGCAGCTCGGGGCCCGAAGAGACCCAGTACTTC. The chain is built from TRBV29-1 and TRBJ2-5, with D possibly being TRBD1 or TRBD2 (5 bases each). Deletions cut 8 bases from V and 3 bases from J, with 10 bases between. Germline V lookup: CDR1 SQVTM, CDR2 ANQGSEA. The CDR3 totals 11 residues.

The V gene is TRBV18, the J gene TRBJ1-1; 11 bases align to TRBD1. Unmatched junction bases numbered 4, after V lost 1 base and J lost 3 bases. This CDR3 is built from 16 residues. Germline V gene lookup returns CDR1 KGHSH and CDR2 LQKENI. The CDR3 here is CASSPRTGGQDTEAFF. The CDR3 nucleotides read TGTGCCAGCTCACCACGGACAGGGGGCCAGGACACTGAAGCTTTCTTT.

This chain joins TRBV24-1 and TRBJ2-3; D is uncertain. V was trimmed by 3 bases and J by 3 bases, leaving 6 bases between them. The CDR3 loop spans 13 amino acids. The germline V gene has CDR1 KGHDR and CDR2 SFDVKD. CDR3 in DNA: TGTGCCACCAGTGATACAGAGACAGATACGCAGTATTTT. Its translation: CATSDTETDTQYF.

The rearrangement joins TRBV20-1 to TRBJ2-1; 11 bases are a match to TRBD2. Germline assignment: CDR1 DFQATT and CDR2 SNEGSKA (reference sequence). The CDR3 length is 13 residues. Unmatched junction bases numbered 6, after V lost 8 bases and J lost 6 bases. The CDR3 is CSPTSGRGNEQFF. CDR3 DNA sequence: TGCAGTCCAACTAGCGGGAGAGGCAATGAGCAGTTCTTC.

The V call is TRBV20-1, the J call TRBJ2-1; unclear D gene. There are 14 residues in the CDR3. V gave up 5 bases and J gave up 6 bases, with 17 bases separating them. CDR1 is DFQATT and CDR2 is SNEGSKA in the germline V gene (reference sequence). The CDR3 loop is CSAPGFKVVNEQFF. The CDR3 DNA sequence: TGCAGTGCTCCCGGGTTCAAGGTAGTCAATGAGCAGTTCTTC.